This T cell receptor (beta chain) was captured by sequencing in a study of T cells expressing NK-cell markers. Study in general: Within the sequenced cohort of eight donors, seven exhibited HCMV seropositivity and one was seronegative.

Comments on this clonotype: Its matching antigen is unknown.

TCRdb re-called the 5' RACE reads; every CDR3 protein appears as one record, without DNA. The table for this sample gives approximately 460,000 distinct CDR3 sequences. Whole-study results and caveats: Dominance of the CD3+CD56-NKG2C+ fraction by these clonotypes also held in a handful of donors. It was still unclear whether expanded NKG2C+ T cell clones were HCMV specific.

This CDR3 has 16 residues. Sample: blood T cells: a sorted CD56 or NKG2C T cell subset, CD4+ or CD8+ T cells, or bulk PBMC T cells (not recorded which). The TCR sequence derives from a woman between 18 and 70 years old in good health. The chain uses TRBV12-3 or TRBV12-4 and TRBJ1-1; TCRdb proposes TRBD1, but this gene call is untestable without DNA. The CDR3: CASTRGPVPGDTEAFF.